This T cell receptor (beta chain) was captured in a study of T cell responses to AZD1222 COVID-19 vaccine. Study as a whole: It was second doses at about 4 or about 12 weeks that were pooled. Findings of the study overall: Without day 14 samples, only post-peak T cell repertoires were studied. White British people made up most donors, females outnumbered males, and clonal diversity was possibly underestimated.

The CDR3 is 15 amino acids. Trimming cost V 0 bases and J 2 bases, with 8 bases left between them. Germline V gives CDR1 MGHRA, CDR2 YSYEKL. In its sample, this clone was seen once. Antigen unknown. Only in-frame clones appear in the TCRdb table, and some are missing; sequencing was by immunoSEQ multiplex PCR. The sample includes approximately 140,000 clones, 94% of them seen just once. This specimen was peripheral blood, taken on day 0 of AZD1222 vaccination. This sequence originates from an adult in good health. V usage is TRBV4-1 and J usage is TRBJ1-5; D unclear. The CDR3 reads CASSQDPRRNQPQHF. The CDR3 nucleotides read TGCGCCAGCAGCCAAGATCCCCGCCGCAATCAGCCCCAGCATTTT.